Listed below are T cell receptor beta chains from one sample, sequenced in a study of blood T cell repertoires in COVID-19. Some clones are missing from TCRdb's copy, which holds only in-frame ones; the method was immunoSEQ multiplex PCR. The table has approximately 50,000 clones, approximately 85% seen once. Sequencing was performed on peripheral blood. Every receptor here comes from a man in his 60s with acute or convalescent COVID-19. CDR3s include the opening cysteine and the closing phenylalanine or tryptophan. D genes are given only for firm matches. Expanded clones are given a class, and other clones once, few, many or no size at all.

cdr3_aa: CASSLFGGDTEAFF
d_call: .
j_call: TRBJ1-1
clone_size: once
v_call: TRBV5-1

cdr3_aa: CAWRVGRLNTEAFF
d_call: .
j_call: TRBJ1-1
clone_size: .
v_call: TRBV30

cdr3_aa: CASSLAAGSYGYTF
d_call: .
j_call: TRBJ1-2
clone_size: .
v_call: TRBV5-1

cdr3_aa: CASSSPGQGAEAFF
d_call: TRBD1
j_call: TRBJ1-1
clone_size: .
v_call: TRBV28

cdr3_aa: CASAGGAGQPQHF
d_call: TRBD1
j_call: TRBJ1-5
clone_size: .
v_call: TRBV15

cdr3_aa: CASSEASAVFYGYTF
d_call: .
j_call: TRBJ1-2
clone_size: .
v_call: TRBV6-1

cdr3_aa: CSVETGVDHEQYF
d_call: TRBD1
j_call: TRBJ2-7
clone_size: once
v_call: TRBV29-1

cdr3_aa: CASSPLPRGSPLHF
d_call: .
j_call: TRBJ1-6
clone_size: .
v_call: TRBV13

cdr3_aa: CASSGGTSAPDTQYF
d_call: TRBD2
j_call: TRBJ2-3
clone_size: .
v_call: TRBV6-5

cdr3_aa: CASSLSVGTGSSYEQYF
d_call: TRBD1
j_call: TRBJ2-7
clone_size: .
v_call: TRBV5-1

cdr3_aa: CASSLEISGYEQYF
d_call: .
j_call: TRBJ2-7
clone_size: .
v_call: TRBV7-2

cdr3_aa: CASSLWAGGNQPQHF
d_call: .
j_call: TRBJ1-5
clone_size: .
v_call: TRBV5-1

cdr3_aa: CASSLRTLKEEQFF
d_call: .
j_call: TRBJ2-1
clone_size: .
v_call: TRBV14

cdr3_aa: CASSYSGTSSDTQYF
d_call: TRBD2
j_call: TRBJ2-3
clone_size: many
v_call: TRBV6-7

cdr3_aa: CSVSRGDNQPQHF
d_call: .
j_call: TRBJ1-5
clone_size: .
v_call: TRBV29-1

cdr3_aa: CASSRDRTFSGNTIYF
d_call: TRBD1
j_call: TRBJ1-3
clone_size: .
v_call: TRBV18

cdr3_aa: CASSLDTLSNTGELFF
d_call: .
j_call: TRBJ2-2
clone_size: once
v_call: TRBV2

cdr3_aa: CASRTGNQPQHF
d_call: .
j_call: TRBJ1-5
clone_size: few
v_call: TRBV27

cdr3_aa: CASSSGSGNTIYF
d_call: .
j_call: TRBJ1-3
clone_size: once
v_call: TRBV7-6

cdr3_aa: CASSESVTGTRRTEAFF
d_call: TRBD1
j_call: TRBJ1-1
clone_size: .
v_call: TRBV10-1

cdr3_aa: CASRFRLVGNEQFF
d_call: .
j_call: TRBJ2-1
clone_size: .
v_call: TRBV11-2

cdr3_aa: CASTVRTSGRAYEQYF
d_call: TRBD2
j_call: TRBJ2-7
clone_size: few
v_call: TRBV28

cdr3_aa: CASSLELGHGELFF
d_call: .
j_call: TRBJ2-2
clone_size: .
v_call: TRBV5-4

cdr3_aa: CASSLGTSNYGYTF
d_call: .
j_call: TRBJ1-2
clone_size: .
v_call: TRBV5-1

cdr3_aa: CASSLRGGANYGYTF
d_call: .
j_call: TRBJ1-2
clone_size: .
v_call: TRBV7-3

cdr3_aa: CATGAGATQYF
d_call: .
j_call: TRBJ2-3
clone_size: .
v_call: TRBV10-3

cdr3_aa: CASSFTDSSYNSPLHF
d_call: .
j_call: TRBJ1-6
clone_size: .
v_call: TRBV5-5

cdr3_aa: CASSLDRLNTEAFF
d_call: .
j_call: TRBJ1-1
clone_size: few
v_call: TRBV16

cdr3_aa: CASSLTENTEAFF
d_call: .
j_call: TRBJ1-1
clone_size: few
v_call: TRBV28

cdr3_aa: CASSLGTGSAGYTF
d_call: TRBD1
j_call: TRBJ1-2
clone_size: .
v_call: TRBV5-1

cdr3_aa: CASSRSGSGANTEAFF
d_call: .
j_call: TRBJ1-1
clone_size: .
v_call: TRBV5-1

cdr3_aa: CASSIVSRGQVYNEQFF
d_call: .
j_call: TRBJ2-1
clone_size: .
v_call: TRBV19

cdr3_aa: CASSLGGQDTDTQYF
d_call: .
j_call: TRBJ2-3
clone_size: .
v_call: TRBV5-1

cdr3_aa: CATSDLLANSYNEQFF
d_call: TRBD2
j_call: TRBJ2-1
clone_size: once
v_call: TRBV24-1

cdr3_aa: CASSLLLAGGSGELFF
d_call: TRBD2
j_call: TRBJ2-2
clone_size: .
v_call: TRBV28

cdr3_aa: CASGRNYNEKLFF
d_call: .
j_call: TRBJ1-4
clone_size: .
v_call: TRBV2

cdr3_aa: CASSFGGTDHNNSPLHF
d_call: TRBD1
j_call: TRBJ1-6
clone_size: .
v_call: TRBV28

cdr3_aa: CASSRGSGANVLTF
d_call: TRBD1
j_call: TRBJ2-6
clone_size: .
v_call: TRBV10-1

cdr3_aa: CASANSWGETEAFF
d_call: .
j_call: TRBJ1-1
clone_size: .
v_call: TRBV5-1

cdr3_aa: CASSQTVVQAFF
d_call: .
j_call: TRBJ1-1
clone_size: .
v_call: TRBV11-2

cdr3_aa: CASSYSQGAANTEAFF
d_call: TRBD1
j_call: TRBJ1-1
clone_size: once
v_call: TRBV6-5

cdr3_aa: CASRSRVYEQYF
d_call: .
j_call: TRBJ2-7
clone_size: .
v_call: TRBV6-5

cdr3_aa: CASSTTGQNQPQHF
d_call: .
j_call: TRBJ1-5
clone_size: .
v_call: TRBV19

cdr3_aa: CASSSRLAGETPPGELFF
d_call: TRBD2
j_call: TRBJ2-2
clone_size: .
v_call: TRBV9

cdr3_aa: CASSPTGGLRNF
d_call: TRBD1
j_call: TRBJ1-5
clone_size: .
v_call: TRBV19

cdr3_aa: CASSPDRDEQFF
d_call: TRBD1
j_call: TRBJ2-1
clone_size: .
v_call: TRBV11-2

cdr3_aa: CASSPGTSGIQETQYF
d_call: TRBD2
j_call: TRBJ2-5
clone_size: .
v_call: TRBV11-1